Each of the 11 T cell receptor beta chains below was sequenced from the same sample in a study of T cell responses to AZD1222 COVID-19 vaccine. This table comes from immunoSEQ multiplex PCR, and its TCRdb copy is limited to in-frame clones, with some not included. The sample includes over 150,000 clones, about nine tenths seen only once; the top ten take less than 3%. This specimen consisted of peripheral blood, obtained on day 0 of AZD1222 vaccination. The receptors stem from an adult in good health.

Worth noting for this clone: A junction end diverges from the germline sequence, so it may reflect a read error. The gene calls are TRBV19 and TRBJ1-1; the D is unclear. Germline CDR1 and CDR2: LNHDA and SQIVND (reference sequence). The CDR3 has 13 residues. Here the CDR3 reads CTSSIVRNTEAFF. The CDR3 DNA reads as TGTACCAGTAGTATCGTAAGGAACACTGAAGCTTTCTTT.

The chain carries TRBV6-5 and TRBJ1-1; unclear D gene. The length of the CDR3 is 15 residues. Germline CDR1 MNHEY, CDR2 SVGAGI. Deletions cut 5 bases from V and 5 bases from J, with 18 bases between. The CDR3 region has the DNA TGTGCCAGCAGTATAGGTCTCGAGGGAGGGACTGAAGCTTTCTTT. Amino acid sequence: CASSIGLEGGTEAFF.

The chain is built from TRBV3-1 (or the pseudogene TRBV3-2) and TRBJ2-7; TRBD2 matches 8 bases. V trimming: 6 bases; J trimming: 6 bases; junction bases outside the gene matches: 10. Per germline, CDR1 LGHDT and CDR2 YNNKEL (reference sequence). The CDR3 totals 14 residues. The CDR3 region is CASSPAGEWGEQYF. The CDR3 bases are TGTGCCAGCAGTCCAGCGGGAGAGTGGGGCGAGCAGTACTTC.

The chain employs TRBV5-1 and TRBJ2-1, with TRBD2 matching 10 bases. V trimming: 3 bases; J trimming: 4 bases; junction bases outside the gene matches: 4. The CDR3 is 15 residues long. CDR1 is SGHRS and CDR2 is YFSETQ in the germline V gene. CDR3 nucleotide sequence: TGCGCCAGCAGCTCCGGACTAGCGGCTTACAATGAGCAGTTCTTC. It is translated as CASSSGLAAYNEQFF. The whole variable domain, filled in from reference TRBV5-1 and TRBJ2-1, reads KAGVTQTPRYLIKTRGQQVTLSCSPISGHRSVSWYQQTPGQGLQFLFEYFSETQRNKGNFPGRFSGRQFSNSRSEMNVSTLELGDSALYLCASSSGLAAYNEQFFGPGTRLTVL.

The chain combines TRBV6-6 with TRBJ1-2; tentative D call: TRBD1 (5 bases). The CDR3 contains 14 residues. The germline V gene encodes CDR1 MNHNY and CDR2 SVGAGI (reference sequence). With 0 bases removed from V and 4 bases from J, the gap between germline ends came to 9 bases. In DNA form, the CDR3 reads TGTGCCAGCAGTTACTCGGGGGAGGGCTATGGCTACACCTTC. Encoded protein: CASSYSGEGYGYTF.

The rearrangement links TRBV18 to TRBJ2-5; 7 nucleotides align to TRBD1. Unmatched junction bases numbered 5, after V lost 6 bases and J lost 1 base. This CDR3 has 14 residues. Germline V gene sequence: CDR1 KGHSH, CDR2 LQKENI. In nucleotides, the CDR3 is TGTGCCAGCTCCTATGGACAGGCCCAAGAGACCCAGTACTTC. The encoded protein is CASSYGQAQETQYF.

The rearrangement uses TRBV6-2 or TRBV6-3 and TRBJ1-1; no definite D call. This CDR3 has 15 amino acids. The germline V gene encodes CDR1 MNHEY and CDR2 SVGEGT. Trimming removed 0 bases at V and 5 bases at J, with 13 bases between. The DNA of the CDR3 is TGTGCCAGCAGTTACTCTCGAACCGGAGGGACTGAAGCTTTCTTT. It specifies CASSYSRTGGTEAFF.

The gene calls are TRBV7-7 and TRBJ2-1, with 9 bases aligning to TRBD2. Germline V gene data show CDR1 as SSHAT and CDR2 as FNYEAQ (reference sequence). V shed 0 bases, J shed 7 bases, and the junction held 13 bases outside the gene matches. The CDR3 is 18 amino acids. The CDR3 loop is CASSLASGSGRSFNEQFF. The CDR3 DNA follows: TGTGCCAGCAGCTTAGCGTCGGGGAGCGGGAGGAGTTTTAATGAGCAGTTCTTC.

The V gene is TRBV29-1, the J gene TRBJ1-1; D unresolved. CDR1 is SQVTM, CDR2 ANQGSEA, per germline. CDR3 size: 13 residues. V was cut by 4 bases and J by 0 bases, with 9 bases left in between. The CDR3 region is CSVAETLNTEAFF. In DNA form, the CDR3 reads TGCAGCGTTGCTGAGACTCTGAACACTGAAGCTTTCTTT. Drawing the rest from reference TRBV29-1 and TRBJ1-1, the complete variable domain is SAVISQKPSRDICQRGTSLTIQCQVDSQVTMMFWYRQQPGQSLTLIATANQGSEATYESGFVIDKFPISRPNLTFSTLTVSNMSPEDSSIYLCSVAETLNTEAFFGQGTRLTVV.

The V call is TRBV19, the J call TRBJ2-1; tentative D call: TRBD2 (5 bases). The germline V gene encodes CDR1 LNHDA and CDR2 SQIVND (reference sequence). The CDR3 spans 15 residues. With 3 bases removed from V and 6 bases from J, the gap between germline ends came to 15 bases. CDR3 sequence: CASSIRDGKGNEQFF. The CDR3 coding sequence is TGTGCCAGTAGTATTCGGGATGGGAAGGGCAATGAGCAGTTCTTC. Full variable domain (rest looked up from reference TRBV19 and TRBJ2-1): DGGITQSPKYLFRKEGQNVTLSCEQNLNHDAMYWYRQDPGQGLRLIYYSQIVNDFQKGDIAEGYSVSREKKESFPLTVTSAQKNPTAFYLCASSIRDGKGNEQFFGPGTRLTVL.

The chain couples TRBV14 to TRBJ1-1; D gene unclear. Germline V gene lookup returns CDR1 SGHDN and CDR2 FVKESK. V lost 4 bases, J lost 0 bases, and 12 bases lay in between. The CDR3 runs to 15 residues. The CDR3 bases are TGTGCCAGCAGCCCTTACCAGACGCTGAACACTGAAGCTTTCTTT. This gives the protein CASSPYQTLNTEAFF.